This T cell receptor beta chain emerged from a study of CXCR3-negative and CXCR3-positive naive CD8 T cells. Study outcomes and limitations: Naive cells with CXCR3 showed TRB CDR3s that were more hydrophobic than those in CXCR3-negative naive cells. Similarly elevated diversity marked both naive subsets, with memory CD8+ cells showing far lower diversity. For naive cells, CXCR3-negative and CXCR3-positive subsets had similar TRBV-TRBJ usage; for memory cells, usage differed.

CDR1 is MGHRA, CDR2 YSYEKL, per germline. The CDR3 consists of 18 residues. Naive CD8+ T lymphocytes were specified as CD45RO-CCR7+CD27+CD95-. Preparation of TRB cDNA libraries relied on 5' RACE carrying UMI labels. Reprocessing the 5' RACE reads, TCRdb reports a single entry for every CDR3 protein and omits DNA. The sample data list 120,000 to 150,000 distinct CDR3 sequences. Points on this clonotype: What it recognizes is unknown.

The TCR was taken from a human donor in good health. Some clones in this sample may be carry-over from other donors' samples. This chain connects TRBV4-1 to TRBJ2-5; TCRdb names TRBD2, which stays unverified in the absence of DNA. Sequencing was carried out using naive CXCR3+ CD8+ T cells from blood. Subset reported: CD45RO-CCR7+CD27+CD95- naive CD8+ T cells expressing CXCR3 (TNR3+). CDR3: CASSQGRGLAGEGETQYF.